The present entry profiles one T cell receptor beta chain with its context. Its antigen target is currently unknown. Base qualities were left out, and no much larger clone turns up one base away. TCRbeta CDR3 regions were amplified from genomic DNA using the immunoSEQ Assay, a bias-controlled multiplex PCR. For the original study's pipeline: Within the assay, amplification of reference gene primers was used to estimate how many nucleated cells each sample contained. Sequence reads were collapsed and filtered to measure the absolute abundance of every unique TCRbeta CDR3 rearrangement. For each sample, productive Simpson clonality was calculated as the square root of Simpson's diversity index over productive rearrangements. TCRdb provides this immuneACCESS table in a form limited to in-frame rearrangements. Some clones are lacking; in checked studies, under half of them reflect an unresolved V gene, and why the rest are absent is not known. V and J calls and clone size are copied from that table; D and trimming were computed from the DNA. This sample comprises approximately 150,000 clones, 75% to 85% of them detected only once. The ten largest clones capture around 3.7% of the sample.

Another Seattle source contributed samples from volunteer blood donors who had recovered from COVID-19. The collaborating institutions used their own protocols to collect whole blood in K2EDTA tubes. For TCRbeta analysis, collaborators shipped samples as frozen whole blood, isolated PBMCs, or DNA extracted from either of those sample types. Inclusive of the bounding cysteine and phenylalanine, the CDR3 is 17 residues long. Solely the CDR3 DNA is kept, with 51 bases framed from the first base. V is trimmed back by 2 bases and J by 8 bases, and the junction contains 14 bases that no gene match accounts for. CDR1 and CDR2 are read off the germline V gene as SGHAT and FQNNGV. This sample is drawn from a study of blood T cell repertoires in COVID-19 (dated by TCRdb to 2020 to 2022). Regarding the complete study: Samples covering the acute and convalescent phases of COVID-19 were provided by collaborators in the United States, Italy and Spain. The samples were drawn from two sources: the first 160 participants of the ongoing ImmuneRACE study, and 950 to 1,500 subjects contributed by 6 global collaborators. The repertoires were released in a freely available public database intended as a resource for research on the immune response to SARS-CoV-2. Deeply sampled blood TCRbeta repertoires from subjects exposed to, actively infected with, or recovered from COVID-19 were included in the dataset. A de-identified subject ID, COVID-19 status, age in years and sex were almost always included in the sample metadata. Where available, HLA class I and class II types were obtained from metadata supplied by the sample provider rather than from assay-based typing. The prospective study material was composed of cDNA or gDNA derived from T cells, B-cell-depleted T cells, or PBMCs. The study at large found these results: The amount of clinical and demographic metadata varied by source and participant and was provided uncurated.

Sequencing used peripheral blood. The chain is made from TRBV11-2 and TRBJ2-1, and 8 junctional nucleotides match TRBD2. The receptor was derived from an older man who had recovered from COVID-19. The CDR3 sequence is CASSLSPAGATVDEQFF. The DNA sequence is given as TGTGCCAGCAGCTTAAGCCCAGCGGGAGCAACGGTCGATGAGCAGTTCTTC.